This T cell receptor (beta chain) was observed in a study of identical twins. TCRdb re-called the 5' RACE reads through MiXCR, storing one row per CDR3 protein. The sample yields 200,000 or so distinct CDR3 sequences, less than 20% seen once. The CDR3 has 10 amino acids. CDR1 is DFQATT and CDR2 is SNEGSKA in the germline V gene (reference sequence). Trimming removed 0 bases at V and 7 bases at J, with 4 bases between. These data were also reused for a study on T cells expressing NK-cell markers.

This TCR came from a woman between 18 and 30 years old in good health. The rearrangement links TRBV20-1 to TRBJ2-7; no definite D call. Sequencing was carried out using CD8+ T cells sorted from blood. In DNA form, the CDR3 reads TGCAGTGCTAGAGATTTGGAGCAGTACTTC. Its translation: CSARDLEQYF.